The 10 T cell receptor beta chains below were found in one sample sequenced in a study of low-dose radiotherapy and immunotherapy resistance in tumors. First-strand cDNA relied on TRAV- and TRBV-specific primers spanning alpha and beta chains. Over 20 PCR cycles, TCRs were amplified from a constant-region primer and V-primer adapter. TCRdb re-derived calls from the reads in MiXCR, one entry per CDR3 protein. Of about 60,000 distinct CDR3 sequences detected, 23% appear once; the ten largest clones hold approximately 6.7%. Time point specified: after trial treatment. The sample's treatment: LDRT plus nivolumab, ipilimumab, low-dose cyclophosphamide and aspirin (RACIN trial). The sequenced sample was PBMCs, obtained after low-dose radiotherapy plus immunotherapy. The receptors here all came from a male donor with prostate cancer.

Points on this clonotype: A far larger clone is only one base removed, so a read error is likely. The rearrangement joins TRBV7-6 to TRBJ2-7; TRBD1 aligns across 7 bases. Germline V gene data show CDR1 as SGHVS and CDR2 as FNYEAQ. V trimming: 5 bases; J trimming: 7 bases; junction bases outside the gene matches: 14. This CDR3 is built from 15 residues. CDR3 in amino acids: CASSVTGQSYNEQYF. The CDR3 DNA reads TGTGCCAGCAGCGTGACGGGACAGTCCTACAATGAGCAGTACTTC.

This clonotype came up many times. This chain joins TRBV12-3 or TRBV12-4 and TRBJ1-3; the D gene is possibly TRBD1 (6 bases). The CDR3 covers 13 residues. V was shortened by 5 bases and J by 4 bases, with 9 bases between the two germline ends. This chain's CDR3 is CASSIQGGNTIYF. CDR3 sequence (DNA): TGTGCCAGCAGTATACAGGGCGGAAACACCATATATTTT.

This clonotype appeared many times. The chain links TRBV5-1 to TRBJ2-5, with a weak D call TRBD1 (6 bases). This CDR3 is built from 14 residues. Germline V gene data show CDR1 as SGHRS and CDR2 as YFSETQ. V was cut by 0 bases and J by 2 bases, with 8 bases left in between. CDR3 DNA sequence: TGCGCCAGCAGCTTGGCGACAGGACAAGAGACCCAGTACTTC. Its translation: CASSLATGQETQYF.

Comment on this clonotype: Since a far larger clone is one base different, this is likely a read error. The CDR3 nucleotides read TGTGCCATCGGGCACAGGGACTACAATGAGCAGTACTTC. Translating gives CAIGHRDYNEQYF. The chain combines TRBV10-3 with TRBJ2-4, with TRBD2 as a possible D gene (7 bases). Germline V gene lookup returns CDR1 ENHRY and CDR2 SYGVKD. V was pared by 8 bases and J by 13 bases, with 21 bases between. The CDR3 runs 13 residues.

This clonotype was observed at least ten times. V is TRBV6-1 and J is TRBJ1-3, with D maybe TRBD1 (6 bases). Between the trimmed V and J ends, which lost 1 base and 2 bases, there was a span of 15 bases. CDR3 length: 17 residues. CDR1 is MNHNS, CDR2 SASEGT, per germline. CDR3 DNA: TGTGCCAGCAGTGAAGGAGTCCTGGGGGCGACTGGAAACACCATATATTTT. This codes for CASSEGVLGATGNTIYF.

This clonotype was detected ten times or more. The J gene is TRBJ1-1, the V gene TRBV11-2, with D perhaps matching TRBD1 (5 bases). V was clipped by 6 bases and J by 5 bases, with 25 bases between them. The length of the CDR3 is 17 residues. Germline CDR1 SGHAT, CDR2 FQNNGV. CDR3 in DNA: TGTGCCAGCAGGGCAGGGCAGGCTATTGGATTGTGGACTGAAGCTTTCTTT. Protein sequence: CASRAGQAIGLWTEAFF.

CDR3 nucleotides: TGTGCCAGCAGGTCCGGTGGAGGGGCTGATACGCAGTATTTT. It encodes CASRSGGGADTQYF. This chain joins TRBV28 and TRBJ2-3, with a possible D match to TRBD2 (6 bases). CDR3 length equals 14 residues. From germline, CDR1 is MDHEN and CDR2 SYDVKM. Trimming took 6 bases from V and 6 from J, leaving 16 bases between them. Combining the CDR3 with reference TRBV28 and TRBJ2-3 gives the whole variable domain DVKVTQSSRYLVKRTGEKVFLECVQDMDHENMFWYRQDPGLGLRLIYFSYDVKMKEKGDIPEGYSVSREKKERFSLILESASTNQTSMYLCASRSGGGADTQYFGPGTRLTVL.

A remark on this clonotype: A far larger clone differs by one base, so this is likely a read error. This rearrangement joins TRBV2 to TRBJ2-5, with D tentatively TRBD1 (6 bases). Looked up from germline, CDR1 is SNHLY and CDR2 is FYNNEI. The CDR3 sequence is 13 residues long. Trimming pared 6 bases from V and 11 bases from J, leaving 19 bases between. The CDR3 DNA reads TGTGCCAGCAGGGACAGCTCCTACAATGAGCAGTACTTC. It is translated as CASRDSSYNEQYF.

V is TRBV19 and J is TRBJ1-1; TRBD1 matches at 7 bases. This CDR3 spans 18 amino acids. V dropped 5 bases and J dropped 0; count of bases not matched to a gene: 15. In germline, CDR1 is LNHDA, CDR2 SQIVND (reference sequence). The CDR3 nucleotides are TGTGCCAGTAGTGTGGACAGGACCCTTTCCATAATGAACACTGAAGCTTTCTTT. Its translation is CASSVDRTLSIMNTEAFF.

This clonotype has ten or more counts. This rearrangement joins TRBV4-3 to TRBJ2-5, with 7 bases that match TRBD2. Trimming took 5 bases from V and 7 from J; bases not matched to a gene: 13. Germline V gene data show CDR1 as LGHNA and CDR2 as YSLEER. This CDR3 is 15 amino acids long. The CDR3 nucleotides are TGCGCCAGCAGCGGATCGAGCGGGGCCCGGGGGACCCAGTACTTC. This translates into CASSGSSGARGTQYF.